Listed below are T cell receptor beta chains from one sample, sequenced in a study of blood T cell repertoires in COVID-19. Sequenced by immunoSEQ multiplex PCR; TCRdb stores in-frame clones only, minus some. The sample records 150,000 to 200,000 clones, about 88% being singletons. The source material was peripheral blood. These receptors originate from a woman aged 80 or over in a cohort sampled during active or convalescent COVID-19. Each CDR3 is given with its conserved first and last residue. The order of the fields is V gene, J gene, D gene, CDR3 DNA, CDR3 protein. D genes are given only for firm matches.

v_call: TRBV28
j_call: TRBJ1-5
d_call: NA
cdr3_nt: TGTGCCAGCAGCCGGTGGCAGGGCAGTCAGCCCCAGCATTTT
cdr3_aa: CASSRWQGSQPQHF

v_call: TRBV7-8
j_call: TRBJ1-4
d_call: NA
cdr3_nt: TGTGCCAGCAGCTACAGTGACAGGCGAAGGGATCGGGCTAATGAAAAACTGTTTTTT
cdr3_aa: CASSYSDRRRDRANEKLFF

v_call: TRBV5-4
j_call: TRBJ2-7
d_call: NA
cdr3_nt: TGTGCCAGCAGCTCTGGGAGCTCCTACGAGCAGTACTTC
cdr3_aa: CASSSGSSYEQYF

v_call: TRBV24-1
j_call: TRBJ1-1
d_call: NA
cdr3_nt: TGTGCCACCAGTCACCTCGCGATCAACACTGAAGCTTTCTTT
cdr3_aa: CATSHLAINTEAFF

v_call: TRBV6-6
j_call: TRBJ1-1
d_call: NA
cdr3_nt: TGTGCCGGCCGTGGAGAACTCAACACTGAAGCTTTCTTT
cdr3_aa: CAGRGELNTEAFF

v_call: TRBV10-3
j_call: TRBJ2-3
d_call: NA
cdr3_nt: TGTGCCATGGCGGATTCGGAAGTCGGCACAGATACGCAGTATTTT
cdr3_aa: CAMADSEVGTDTQYF

v_call: TRBV30
j_call: TRBJ1-5
d_call: NA
cdr3_nt: TGTGCCTGGAGTGTAGGAGGGTCTAGGTATCAGCCCCAGCATTTT
cdr3_aa: CAWSVGGSRYQPQHF

v_call: TRBV4-3
j_call: TRBJ2-1
d_call: NA
cdr3_nt: TGCGCCAGCAGCCAACCCGACAGATACAATGAGCAGTTCTTC
cdr3_aa: CASSQPDRYNEQFF

v_call: TRBV5-1
j_call: TRBJ2-3
d_call: TRBD2
cdr3_nt: TGCGCCAGCAGCCCGGGACTAGCGGGAGGGCTAGATACGCAGTATTTT
cdr3_aa: CASSPGLAGGLDTQYF

v_call: TRBV9
j_call: TRBJ2-1
d_call: TRBD2
cdr3_nt: TGTGCCAGCAGCGTTGTAGCGGGAGGCGATGAGCAGTTCTTC
cdr3_aa: CASSVVAGGDEQFF

v_call: TRBV11-2
j_call: TRBJ1-3
d_call: NA
cdr3_nt: TGTGCCAGCAGCTTAGGGGGCCGCGACTCTGGAAACACCATATATTTT
cdr3_aa: CASSLGGRDSGNTIYF

v_call: TRBV6-7
j_call: TRBJ1-2
d_call: NA
cdr3_nt: TGTGCCAGCAGTTACCGACCCAGGGCAAAAGGCCCTTCTAACTATGGCTACACCTTC
cdr3_aa: CASSYRPRAKGPSNYGYTF

v_call: TRBV3-1/TRBV3-2
j_call: TRBJ2-1
d_call: TRBD2
cdr3_nt: TGTGCCAGCAGCCTCGGACTAGCGGGCAACAATGAGCAGTTCTTC
cdr3_aa: CASSLGLAGNNEQFF

v_call: TRBV28
j_call: TRBJ1-2
d_call: TRBD1
cdr3_nt: TGTGCCAGCAGTTGGGGACAGAACTATGGCTACACCTTC
cdr3_aa: CASSWGQNYGYTF

v_call: TRBV3-1/TRBV3-2
j_call: TRBJ2-1
d_call: NA
cdr3_nt: TGTGCCAGCAGCCAAGGGGCGGGTGAGCAGTTCTTC
cdr3_aa: CASSQGAGEQFF

v_call: TRBV4-1
j_call: TRBJ2-5
d_call: TRBD2
cdr3_nt: TGCGCCAGCAGCCGACTAGCCGGGGAGACCCAGTACTTC
cdr3_aa: CASSRLAGETQYF

v_call: TRBV6-5
j_call: TRBJ2-7
d_call: NA
cdr3_nt: TGTGCCAGCAGCCGACTTCTCGACAGGTCCTACGAGCAGTACTTC
cdr3_aa: CASSRLLDRSYEQYF

v_call: TRBV18
j_call: TRBJ2-1
d_call: NA
cdr3_nt: TGTGCCAGCTCACCAGGTCTCTCGCGGGACAATGAGCAGTTCTTC
cdr3_aa: CASSPGLSRDNEQFF

v_call: TRBV9
j_call: TRBJ1-3
d_call: TRBD1
cdr3_nt: TGTGCCAGCAGCGTAGCTTCAGGGGGAGGTGGAAACACCATATATTTT
cdr3_aa: CASSVASGGGGNTIYF

v_call: TRBV2
j_call: TRBJ1-2
d_call: TRBD1
cdr3_nt: TGTGCCAGCAGTGAAACGGGACAGGGGGCTTTTGGCTACACCTTC
cdr3_aa: CASSETGQGAFGYTF

v_call: TRBV14
j_call: TRBJ1-1
d_call: NA
cdr3_nt: TGTGCCAGCAGCCAAGGAGGAATGAACACTGAAGCTTTCTTT
cdr3_aa: CASSQGGMNTEAFF

v_call: TRBV15
j_call: TRBJ1-6
d_call: NA
cdr3_nt: TGTGCCACCAGCAGAGGCCAGGGCTTGGATTCACCCCTCCACTTT
cdr3_aa: CATSRGQGLDSPLHF

v_call: TRBV6-5
j_call: TRBJ1-1
d_call: TRBD1
cdr3_nt: TGTGCCAGCACCCGACAGGGGTGGACTTTCTTT
cdr3_aa: CASTRQGWTFF

v_call: TRBV4-1
j_call: TRBJ1-5
d_call: NA
cdr3_nt: TGCGCCAGCAGCCAACTAGGACAGCCCCAGCATTTT
cdr3_aa: CASSQLGQPQHF